Listed below are T cell receptor beta chains from one sample, sequenced in a study of cytomegalovirus exposure and HLA in healthy donors. Sequenced by immunoSEQ multiplex PCR; TCRdb stores in-frame clones only, minus some. The table has over 85,000 clones, over 65% seen once. Sample: PBMCs. The receptors here all came from a man aged 35-49 years in good health and CMV-seronegative. Both conserved end residues are part of each CDR3. The order of the fields is clone size, V gene, J gene, CDR3 protein. Size is stated for part of the rows, as once, few or many counts, or as a class when the clone is expanded.

>.|TRBV7-9|TRBJ2-5
CASSPPGETQYF
>.|TRBV28|TRBJ1-1
CASSARGLGTEAFF
>.|TRBV7-3|TRBJ2-5
CASSLNREETQYF
>.|TRBV7-8|TRBJ1-6
CASSLNFGQGSPLHF
>.|TRBV10-3|TRBJ1-2
CATVGGTGDSGYTF
>.|TRBV27|TRBJ2-3
CASSASGGRADTQYF
>.|TRBV18|TRBJ1-5
CASSLQRGNQPQHF
>.|TRBV28|TRBJ2-1
CASSSLLAGVNEQFF
>.|TRBV7-2|TRBJ2-3
CASRIGERGF
>.|TRBV5-6|TRBJ1-5
CASSAYNYQGGSNQPQHF
>few|TRBV12-2|TRBJ2-6
CASRLCASQGGANVLTF
>.|TRBV5-4|TRBJ2-5
CASSSLAGQETQYF
>.|TRBV28|TRBJ1-1
CASSFSTLNTEAFF
>.|TRBV19|TRBJ1-1
CASSNRGSAEAFF
>.|TRBV7-6|TRBJ2-7
CASSPNRDTGFEQYF
>once|TRBV6-1|TRBJ2-5
CASSRTGGSETQYF
>once|TRBV6-1|TRBJ1-1
CASVSGGGTEAFF
>.|TRBV2|TRBJ2-1
CASNLPGGNNEQFF
>.|TRBV5-1|TRBJ1-3
CASSDQGGGNTIYF
>.|TRBV5-1|TRBJ2-1
CASSLPRTENNEQFF
>.|TRBV5-8|TRBJ2-5
CASSYPTGTQETQYF
>.|TRBV6-1|TRBJ2-1
CASSEGVFNEQFF
>.|TRBV11-3|TRBJ2-3
CASSVGLAGGVDTQYF
>.|TRBV7-9|TRBJ2-1
CASSLVVGGQKDNEQFF
>.|TRBV5-1|TRBJ2-2
CASSVSTGAGELFF
>.|TRBV27|TRBJ2-7
CASSRLAGDVGEQYF
>.|TRBV5-1|TRBJ1-1
CASKRFTENTEAFF
>.|TRBV10-3|TRBJ2-7
CAIRDSSYEQYF
>.|TRBV6-1|TRBJ2-5
CASESRDIETQYF
>.|TRBV5-1|TRBJ1-1
CASSLALVTEAFF
>.|TRBV19|TRBJ1-1
CASIFPGKMATEAFF
>.|TRBV6-5|TRBJ2-7
CASSYSRTGDEQYF
>.|TRBV19|TRBJ1-5
CASSVQGANQPQHF
>.|TRBV28|TRBJ2-1
CASSPGTVSYNEQFF
>.|TRBV5-1|TRBJ1-4
CASSLRAGLDEKLFF
>.|TRBV18|TRBJ2-2
CASSPQTSDTGELFF
>once|TRBV5-1|TRBJ2-7
CASSLEGQSYEQYF
>.|TRBV11-2|TRBJ2-3
CASSLGLTSGEGDTQYF
>.|TRBV6-4|TRBJ2-1
CASSDSSGSYNEQLF
>.|TRBV5-1|TRBJ2-7
CASSLLGGTGFYEQYF
>.|TRBV9|TRBJ2-7
CASSVGGQGGEQYF
>few|TRBV30|TRBJ2-1
CAWSISSGGSYNEQFF
>.|TRBV2|TRBJ1-5
CASSGQGFQPQHF
>.|TRBV9|TRBJ1-4
CASSVQGAEFEKLFF